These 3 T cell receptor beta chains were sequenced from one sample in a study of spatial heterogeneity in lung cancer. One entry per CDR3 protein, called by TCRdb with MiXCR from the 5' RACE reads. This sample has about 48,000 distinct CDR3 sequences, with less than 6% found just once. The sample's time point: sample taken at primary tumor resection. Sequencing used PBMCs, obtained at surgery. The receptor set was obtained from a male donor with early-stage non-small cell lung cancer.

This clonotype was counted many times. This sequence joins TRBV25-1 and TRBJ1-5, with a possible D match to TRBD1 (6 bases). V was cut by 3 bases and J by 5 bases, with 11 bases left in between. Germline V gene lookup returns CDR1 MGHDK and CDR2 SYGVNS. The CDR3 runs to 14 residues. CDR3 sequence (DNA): TGTGCCAGCAGTGACACAGGGCTGCATCAGCCCCAGCATTTT. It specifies CASSDTGLHQPQHF.

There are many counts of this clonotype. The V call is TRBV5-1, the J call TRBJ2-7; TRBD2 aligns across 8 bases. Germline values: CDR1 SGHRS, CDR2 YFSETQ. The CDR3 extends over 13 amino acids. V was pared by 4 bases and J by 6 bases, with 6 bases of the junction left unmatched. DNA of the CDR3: TGCGCCAGCAGCCGGGGGGGTAGTATCGAGCAGTACTTC. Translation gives CASSRGGSIEQYF.

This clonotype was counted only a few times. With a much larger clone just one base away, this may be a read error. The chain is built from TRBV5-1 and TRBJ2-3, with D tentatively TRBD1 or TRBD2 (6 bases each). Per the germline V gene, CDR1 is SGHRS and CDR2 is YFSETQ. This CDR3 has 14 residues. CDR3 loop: CASRESGRTDKQYF. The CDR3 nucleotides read TGCGCCAGCAGAGAGTCAGGGAGGACAGATAAGCAGTATTTT.